Listed below are T cell receptor beta chains from one sample, sequenced in a study of identical twins. TCRdb reanalysed the 5' RACE reads using MiXCR and keeps one entry per CDR3 protein. The table includes 700,000 to 950,000 distinct CDR3 sequences, about 12% detected once. These data were also filed under a second study, of yellow fever vaccine responses in identical twins.

What was sequenced was PBMCs. The receptors stem from a young woman in good health. Both conserved end residues are part of each CDR3. D genes are given only for firm matches. Clone sizes are given selectively: once, few, many, or a class where the clone is expanded.

j_call: TRBJ1-2; v_call: TRBV28; d_call: .; clone_size: few; cdr3_aa: CASKKTVNYGYTF; cdr3_nt: TGTGCCAGCAAGAAGACAGTTAACTATGGCTACACCTTC
j_call: TRBJ1-1; v_call: TRBV29-1; d_call: .; clone_size: few; cdr3_aa: CSVTAKLRMNTEAFF; cdr3_nt: TGCAGCGTCACAGCTAAACTCCGCATGAACACTGAAGCTTTCTTT
j_call: TRBJ2-1; v_call: TRBV15; d_call: .; clone_size: .; cdr3_aa: CATSNRIHYNEQFF; cdr3_nt: TGTGCCACCAGCAATAGAATCCACTACAATGAGCAGTTCTTC
j_call: TRBJ2-7; v_call: TRBV11-2; d_call: TRBD2; clone_size: .; cdr3_aa: CASSFERGAVYEQYF; cdr3_nt: TGTGCCAGCAGCTTCGAGCGGGGGGCGGTTTACGAGCAGTACTTC
j_call: TRBJ1-2; v_call: TRBV6-5; d_call: TRBD1; clone_size: .; cdr3_aa: CASSSTGQGWGYTF; cdr3_nt: TGTGCCAGCAGTTCCACCGGACAGGGTTGGGGCTACACCTTC
j_call: TRBJ2-5; v_call: TRBV5-1; d_call: .; clone_size: .; cdr3_aa: CASSSAWGEETQYF; cdr3_nt: TGCGCCAGCAGCTCCGCCTGGGGGGAAGAGACCCAGTACTTC
j_call: TRBJ2-7; v_call: TRBV27; d_call: .; clone_size: .; cdr3_aa: CASSLRGESYEQYF; cdr3_nt: TGTGCCAGCAGTTTAAGAGGGGAATCCTACGAGCAGTACTTC
j_call: TRBJ2-1; v_call: TRBV15; d_call: .; clone_size: few; cdr3_aa: CATRLKGTSINNEQFF; cdr3_nt: TGTGCCACCAGACTTAAGGGCACAAGTATAAACAATGAGCAGTTCTTC
j_call: TRBJ2-1; v_call: TRBV2; d_call: .; clone_size: few; cdr3_aa: CASSVWANPNNEQFF; cdr3_nt: TGTGCCAGCAGTGTCTGGGCAAATCCAAACAATGAGCAGTTCTTC
j_call: TRBJ2-1; v_call: TRBV4-1; d_call: TRBD1; clone_size: few; cdr3_aa: CASSLGTGREQFF; cdr3_nt: TGCGCCAGCAGCCTCGGGACAGGGAGGGAGCAGTTCTTC
j_call: TRBJ2-5; v_call: TRBV7-3; d_call: TRBD2; clone_size: .; cdr3_aa: CASSQGSGNGVGETQYF; cdr3_nt: TGTGCCAGCAGCCAGGGTAGCGGGAATGGCGTAGGGGAGACCCAGTACTTC
j_call: TRBJ2-5; v_call: TRBV20-1; d_call: TRBD2; clone_size: .; cdr3_aa: CSARWLAGETQYF; cdr3_nt: TGCAGTGCTAGATGGTTAGCGGGAGAGACCCAGTACTTC
j_call: TRBJ2-2; v_call: TRBV29-1; d_call: .; clone_size: few; cdr3_aa: CSTSDTGELFF; cdr3_nt: TGCAGCACCTCCGACACCGGGGAGCTGTTTTTT
j_call: TRBJ2-7; v_call: TRBV12-3/TRBV12-4; d_call: .; clone_size: .; cdr3_aa: CASREGQIPYF; cdr3_nt: TGTGCCAGCAGAGAAGGACAGATTCCATACTTC
j_call: TRBJ1-1; v_call: TRBV5-1; d_call: TRBD1; clone_size: few; cdr3_aa: CASSLSGTGDWTEAFF; cdr3_nt: TGCGCTAGCAGCTTGTCCGGGACAGGGGATTGGACTGAAGCTTTCTTT
j_call: TRBJ2-3; v_call: TRBV6-1; d_call: .; clone_size: many; cdr3_aa: CASAVGGTDTQYF; cdr3_nt: TGTGCCAGCGCAGTCGGGGGCACAGATACGCAGTATTTT
j_call: TRBJ2-7; v_call: TRBV7-9; d_call: .; clone_size: .; cdr3_aa: CASRGGVGSYEQYF; cdr3_nt: TGTGCCAGCAGGGGAGGAGTTGGCTCCTACGAGCAGTACTTC
j_call: TRBJ1-2; v_call: TRBV4-2; d_call: .; clone_size: many; cdr3_aa: CASSQDDRGRIYGYTF; cdr3_nt: TGTGCCAGCAGCCAGGACGATAGGGGACGGATTTATGGCTACACCTTC
j_call: TRBJ1-1; v_call: TRBV6-1; d_call: TRBD1; clone_size: few; cdr3_aa: CASIGTGSYMNTEAFF; cdr3_nt: TGTGCCAGCATAGGGACAGGGAGTTACATGAACACTGAAGCTTTCTTT
j_call: TRBJ2-3; v_call: TRBV12-3/TRBV12-4; d_call: TRBD2; clone_size: few; cdr3_aa: CATRAGAEVTDTQYF; cdr3_nt: TGTGCCACCAGGGCGGGAGCGGAGGTCACAGATACGCAGTATTTT
j_call: TRBJ2-6; v_call: TRBV5-1; d_call: .; clone_size: few; cdr3_aa: CASSWGQQSSGANVLTF; cdr3_nt: TGCGCCAGCAGCTGGGGACAACAGAGCTCTGGGGCCAACGTCCTGACTTTC
j_call: TRBJ2-5; v_call: TRBV20-1; d_call: .; clone_size: .; cdr3_aa: CSARPLARETQYF; cdr3_nt: TGCAGTGCTAGACCACTAGCACGGGAGACCCAGTACTTC
j_call: TRBJ1-3; v_call: TRBV5-5; d_call: .; clone_size: .; cdr3_aa: CASSLGDSSGNTIYF; cdr3_nt: TGTGCCAGCAGCTTGGGGGATTCCTCTGGAAACACCATATATTTT
j_call: TRBJ2-5; v_call: TRBV12-3/TRBV12-4; d_call: .; clone_size: few; cdr3_aa: CASRRDGGGETQYF; cdr3_nt: TGTGCCAGCAGGCGCGATGGAGGCGGGGAGACCCAGTACTTC
j_call: TRBJ2-7; v_call: TRBV7-7; d_call: TRBD2; clone_size: .; cdr3_aa: CASSLAPGGSYEQYF; cdr3_nt: TGTGCCAGCAGCTTAGCGCCGGGAGGCTCCTACGAGCAGTACTTC
j_call: TRBJ2-3; v_call: TRBV7-9; d_call: .; clone_size: few; cdr3_aa: CASSHRDGHTDTQYF; cdr3_nt: TGTGCCAGCAGCCACCGGGACGGCCACACAGATACGCAGTATTTT
j_call: TRBJ1-5; v_call: TRBV6-5; d_call: .; clone_size: many; cdr3_aa: CASSYSRQPNQPQHF; cdr3_nt: TGTGCCAGCAGTTACTCCCGACAGCCAAATCAGCCCCAGCATTTT
j_call: TRBJ2-1; v_call: TRBV20-1; d_call: .; clone_size: many; cdr3_aa: CSASSGTLGNEQFF; cdr3_nt: TGCAGTGCTAGCTCAGGGACCCTGGGCAATGAGCAGTTCTTC
j_call: TRBJ2-1; v_call: TRBV6-1; d_call: TRBD2; clone_size: .; cdr3_aa: CASGGAGLIYNEQFF; cdr3_nt: TGTGCCAGCGGAGGAGCGGGACTGATTTACAATGAGCAGTTCTTC
j_call: TRBJ2-1; v_call: TRBV7-9; d_call: TRBD1; clone_size: .; cdr3_aa: CASSLQGQIFNEQFF; cdr3_nt: TGTGCCAGCAGTCTCCAGGGACAGATATTCAATGAGCAGTTCTTC
j_call: TRBJ1-3; v_call: TRBV12-3/TRBV12-4; d_call: .; clone_size: .; cdr3_aa: CASSSPTTSGNTIYF; cdr3_nt: TGTGCCAGCAGTTCCCCAACAACCTCTGGAAACACCATATATTTT
j_call: TRBJ2-7; v_call: TRBV5-1; d_call: .; clone_size: .; cdr3_aa: CASSFNSRYQSYEQYF; cdr3_nt: TGCGCCAGCAGCTTCAACAGTCGATACCAATCCTACGAGCAGTACTTC
j_call: TRBJ2-2; v_call: TRBV7-8; d_call: .; clone_size: many; cdr3_aa: CASSPRGRNTGELFF; cdr3_nt: TGTGCCAGCAGCCCCAGAGGGCGAAACACCGGGGAGCTGTTTTTT
j_call: TRBJ2-1; v_call: TRBV24-1; d_call: .; clone_size: few; cdr3_aa: CATSEGRVLGQFF; cdr3_nt: TGTGCCACCAGTGAAGGAAGGGTCCTAGGGCAGTTCTTC
j_call: TRBJ1-1; v_call: TRBV12-3/TRBV12-4; d_call: .; clone_size: many; cdr3_aa: CASSGRTMNTEAFF; cdr3_nt: TGTGCCAGCAGCGGACGGACCATGAACACTGAAGCTTTCTTT
j_call: TRBJ2-2; v_call: TRBV7-9; d_call: TRBD1; clone_size: few; cdr3_aa: CASSPARGRTGELFF; cdr3_nt: TGTGCCAGCAGCCCCGCCAGGGGGCGCACCGGGGAGCTGTTTTTT
j_call: TRBJ2-4; v_call: TRBV28; d_call: .; clone_size: few; cdr3_aa: CASSFVVTEQLAKNIQYF; cdr3_nt: TGTGCCAGCAGTTTTGTAGTGACAGAACAGCTAGCCAAAAACATTCAGTACTTC
j_call: TRBJ2-5; v_call: TRBV9; d_call: .; clone_size: few; cdr3_aa: CASSVAPGSQETQYF; cdr3_nt: TGTGCCAGCAGCGTAGCCCCGGGATCCCAAGAGACCCAGTACTTC
j_call: TRBJ2-3; v_call: TRBV7-7; d_call: .; clone_size: few; cdr3_aa: CASSPSPRGRNTQYF; cdr3_nt: TGTGCCAGCAGCCCTAGTCCCCGGGGTCGGAATACGCAGTATTTT
j_call: TRBJ1-1; v_call: TRBV28; d_call: .; clone_size: .; cdr3_aa: CASSPSGAGNTEAFF; cdr3_nt: TGTGCCAGCAGCCCCTCCGGGGCAGGTAACACTGAAGCTTTCTTT
j_call: TRBJ1-1; v_call: TRBV7-8; d_call: .; clone_size: .; cdr3_aa: CASSPDPLGTEAFF; cdr3_nt: TGTGCCAGCAGCCCCGACCCATTGGGCACTGAAGCTTTCTTT